These T cell receptor beta chains were read from a single sample in a study of T cell responses to AZD1222 COVID-19 vaccine. Sequenced by immunoSEQ multiplex PCR; TCRdb stores in-frame clones only, minus some. This table has around 100,000 clones, 70% to 90% appearing once. Here the sequenced sample was peripheral blood, taken on day 0 of AZD1222 vaccination. These receptors were collected from an adult in good health. CDR3s include the opening cysteine and the closing phenylalanine or tryptophan. A D gene is named only where the DNA matches it firmly. A clone size is listed for some rows: how often the clone was seen (once, few, many), or a class if it is expanded.

.	TRBV6-2/TRBV6-3	.	TRBJ2-1	CASSDWGGGHEQFF	TGTGCCAGCAGTGACTGGGGGGGCGGGCATGAGCAGTTCTTC
.	TRBV5-6	.	TRBJ2-2	CASSLGVFPGELFF	TGTGCCAGCAGCTTGGGAGTGTTCCCCGGGGAGCTGTTTTTT
TRBD1	TRBV19	.	TRBJ1-1	CASSPRQGRWTEAFF	TGTGCCAGTAGTCCCCGACAGGGGCGCTGGACTGAAGCTTTCTTT
.	TRBV23-1	.	TRBJ1-3	CASSHGDGSSGNTIYF	TGCGCCAGCAGTCACGGGGACGGGAGCTCTGGAAACACCATATATTTT
.	TRBV7-9	.	TRBJ2-3	CASSLGLSTDTQYF	TGTGCCAGCAGCTTAGGTCTTAGCACAGATACGCAGTATTTT
TRBD1	TRBV4-3	.	TRBJ1-2	CASSQDQGTANYGYTF	TGCGCCAGCAGCCAAGATCAGGGGACAGCTAACTATGGCTACACCTTC
.	TRBV6-2/TRBV6-3	.	TRBJ2-1	CASSYNRYNEQFF	TGTGCCAGCAGTTACAACAGATACAATGAGCAGTTCTTC
.	TRBV6-6	.	TRBJ2-4	CASSYYRAGNIQYF	TGTGCCAGCAGTTACTATCGGGCGGGAAACATTCAGTACTTC
.	TRBV11-3	.	TRBJ1-3	CASSPRDKDTIYF	TGTGCCAGCAGCCCTCGGGACAAGGACACCATATATTTT
TRBD1	TRBV6-4	.	TRBJ1-2	CASSDSPGGYGYTF	TGTGCCAGCAGTGACTCGCCAGGGGGCTATGGCTACACCTTC
.	TRBV6-5	.	TRBJ2-7	CASSYPGPYYEQYF	TGTGCCAGCAGTTACCCCGGACCTTACTACGAGCAGTACTTC
TRBD1	TRBV10-3	.	TRBJ1-6	CAISEARDSNSPLHF	TGTGCCATCAGTGAGGCCCGGGACAGCAATTCACCCCTCCACTTT
.	TRBV6-5	.	TRBJ1-1	CASREIGNTEAFF	TGTGCCAGCAGAGAGATAGGGAACACTGAAGCTTTCTTT
TRBD1	TRBV11-3	.	TRBJ1-1	CASSSGQGAMNTEAFF	TGTGCCAGCAGCTCGGGACAGGGGGCGATGAACACTGAAGCTTTCTTT
TRBD1	TRBV28	.	TRBJ1-2	CASSDLLGQGEGYTF	TGTGCCAGCAGCGATCTCCTGGGGCAGGGGGAAGGCTACACCTTC
.	TRBV27	.	TRBJ1-2	CASSSPRDSGYGYTF	TGTGCCAGCAGTTCCCCCCGGGACTCGGGCTATGGCTACACCTTC
TRBD2	TRBV20-1	.	TRBJ2-3	CSASGGGFTDTQYF	TGCAGTGCTAGTGGCGGGGGATTCACAGATACGCAGTATTTT
.	TRBV6-6	.	TRBJ1-2	CASSYPREGLNGYTF	TGTGCCAGCAGTTACCCCAGGGAAGGCTTGAATGGCTACACCTTC
.	TRBV3-1/TRBV3-2	few	TRBJ2-5	CASSQRNQRKETQYF	TGTGCCAGCAGCCAAAGGAATCAACGAAAAGAGACCCAGTACTTC
.	TRBV5-1	.	TRBJ2-1	CASSSTTSSYNEQFF	TGCGCCAGCAGCTCGACAACGAGCTCCTACAATGAGCAGTTCTTC
TRBD1	TRBV7-9	once	TRBJ1-2	CASSLGPGQGHGYTF	TGTGCCAGCAGCTTAGGCCCAGGACAGGGCCATGGCTACACCTTC
.	TRBV7-6	.	TRBJ1-1	CAVAMGAHTEAFF	TGTGCCGTCGCGATGGGGGCGCACACTGAAGCTTTCTTT
.	TRBV1	once	TRBJ1-1	CTSSPYWTRPEAFF	TGCACCAGCAGCCCCTACTGGACCCGTCCTGAAGCTTTCTTT
TRBD1	TRBV2	.	TRBJ1-2	CASSEARDRGYPF	TGTGCCAGCAGTGAAGCGCGGGACAGGGGGTATCCCTTC
TRBD1	TRBV3-1/TRBV3-2	few	TRBJ1-2	CASSQGTGVNYGYTF	TGTGCCAGCAGCCAAGGGACAGGGGTTAACTATGGCTACACCTTC
TRBD1	TRBV5-1	few	TRBJ1-4	CASSGQGSNEKLFF	TGTGCCAGCAGCGGACAGGGGTCTAATGAAAAACTGTTTTTT
TRBD2	TRBV4-3	.	TRBJ2-1	CASSQDPFSGGALNPYNEQFF	TGCGCCAGCAGCCAAGACCCCTTTAGCGGGGGGGCCCTTAACCCCTACAATGAGCAGTTCTTC
.	TRBV7-9	once	TRBJ1-4	CASSLFGDATNEKLFF	TGTGCCAGCAGCTTATTCGGGGATGCAACTAATGAAAAACTGTTTTTT
.	TRBV9	.	TRBJ2-5	CASSPSPQETQYF	TGTGCCAGCAGCCCGTCTCCTCAAGAGACCCAGTACTTC
TRBD1	TRBV19	.	TRBJ1-5	CASSSRDRGYQPQHF	TGTGCCAGTAGTTCCCGGGACAGGGGTTATCAGCCCCAGCATTTT
TRBD1	TRBV6-5	.	TRBJ2-1	CASEPGGAYNEQFF	TGTGCCAGCGAGCCAGGGGGCGCTTACAATGAGCAGTTCTTC
.	TRBV18	.	TRBJ1-1	CASSATARNEAFF	TGTGCCAGCTCAGCCACCGCACGGAATGAAGCTTTCTTT
.	TRBV5-1	.	TRBJ2-1	CASSLAGEHEQFF	TGTGCCAGCAGCTTGGCCGGGGAACATGAGCAGTTCTTC
.	TRBV12-3/TRBV12-4	.	TRBJ1-2	CASSRYGASYTF	TGTGCCAGCAGCCGGTATGGGGCGAGCTACACCTTC
.	TRBV9	.	TRBJ1-1	CASSAQRSGTEAFF	TGTGCCAGCAGCGCCCAGAGGTCGGGGACTGAAGCTTTCTTT
TRBD2	TRBV4-3	once	TRBJ2-2	CASSQGDSGRARDTGELFF	TGCGCCAGCAGCCAAGGCGATAGCGGGAGGGCCCGCGACACCGGGGAGCTGTTTTTT
.	TRBV14	.	TRBJ1-1	CASSQGKGITFF	TGTGCCAGCAGCCAAGGGAAGGGGATTACTTTCTTT
.	TRBV12-3/TRBV12-4	.	TRBJ2-1	CASSSVGTGFF	TGTGCCAGCAGCTCCGTAGGGACGGGGTTCTTC
.	TRBV23-1	.	TRBJ1-2	CASPPVPKWGNYGYTF	TGCGCCAGTCCACCGGTTCCTAAATGGGGGAACTATGGCTACACCTTC
TRBD1	TRBV19	.	TRBJ1-5	CASSGGQDSNQPQHF	TGTGCCAGTAGTGGGGGACAGGATAGCAATCAGCCCCAGCATTTT
.	TRBV7-3	.	TRBJ2-2	CASSLLAAGELFF	TGTGCCAGCAGCTTATTAGCGGCCGGGGAGCTGTTTTTT
TRBD1	TRBV29-1	.	TRBJ2-3	CSGGTGETDTQYF	TGCAGCGGGGGGACAGGGGAGACAGATACGCAGTATTTT
TRBD2	TRBV9	.	TRBJ2-7	CASSVAPASGAYEQYF	TGTGCCAGCAGCGTAGCTCCGGCTAGCGGGGCTTACGAGCAGTACTTC
TRBD1	TRBV6-2/TRBV6-3	.	TRBJ1-2	CASSYTSGTANYGYTF	TGTGCCAGCAGTTACACTTCCGGGACAGCTAACTATGGCTACACCTTC
.	TRBV18	once	TRBJ2-7	CASSPSEGAPVREQYF	TGTGCCAGCTCACCGTCGGAGGGAGCCCCTGTGCGGGAGCAGTACTTC
.	TRBV14	.	TRBJ2-1	CASSAPSSYNEQFF	TGTGCCAGCAGTGCGCCGAGCTCCTACAATGAGCAGTTCTTC
TRBD1	TRBV2	.	TRBJ2-3	CASSTDRGHADTQYF	TGTGCCAGCAGTACCGACAGGGGGCATGCAGATACGCAGTATTTT
.	TRBV6-5	.	TRBJ1-2	CASRRGSGNYGYTF	TGTGCCAGCAGAAGAGGATCGGGAAACTATGGCTACACCTTC
.	TRBV7-6	.	TRBJ2-1	CASSSDPGPPRGEQFF	TGTGCCAGCAGCTCGGACCCGGGACCCCCGAGAGGTGAGCAGTTCTTC
.	TRBV12-3/TRBV12-4	.	TRBJ2-1	CASSLGAGEQFF	TGTGCCAGCAGTTTAGGAGCGGGCGAGCAGTTCTTC
TRBD2	TRBV7-3	.	TRBJ2-2	CASSLKGGPPGELFF	TGTGCCAGCAGCTTAAAGGGAGGGCCCCCCGGGGAGCTGTTTTTT
TRBD2	TRBV5-1	.	TRBJ2-1	CASSSSGGNFEQFF	TGCGCCAGCAGCTCAAGCGGGGGGAACTTTGAGCAGTTCTTC
.	TRBV27	once	TRBJ2-1	CASSHHHNEQFF	TGTGCCAGCAGTCACCATCACAATGAGCAGTTCTTC
TRBD1	TRBV5-1	.	TRBJ1-2	CASSLGQGNYGYTF	TGCGCCAGCAGCTTGGGACAGGGCAACTATGGCTACACCTTC
.	TRBV6-6	.	TRBJ1-1	CASRKGGRDTEAFF	TGTGCCAGCAGGAAGGGGGGGCGGGACACTGAAGCTTTCTTT
TRBD2	TRBV7-2	.	TRBJ2-1	CASSLRGTSGRVVNEQFF	TGTGCCAGCAGCTTAAGGGGGACTAGCGGGAGGGTGGTCAATGAGCAGTTCTTC
.	TRBV6-5	.	TRBJ1-6	CASSSRQIYSPLHF	TGTGCCAGCAGCAGTCGACAGATCTATTCACCCCTCCACTTT
.	TRBV15	.	TRBJ1-2	CATSRGISGYTF	TGTGCCACCTCTAGGGGTATTTCTGGCTACACCTTC
.	TRBV24-1	.	TRBJ2-5	CATSDLTVGGETQYF	TGTGCCACCAGTGACTTAACGGTGGGGGGAGAGACCCAGTACTTC